This is a list of T cell receptor beta chains from one sample in a study of shared clonotypes between healthy human individuals. Using immunoSEQ multiplex PCR, the repertoire was profiled, and TCRdb retains in-frame clones only, with some absent. This sample has approximately 510,000 clones, with around 74% found just once. The sample was PBMCs. Receptors originate from a woman aged 40 to 50 in good health. Some clones in this sample may be carry-over from other donors' samples. Both conserved end residues are trimmed from each CDR3. Each record gives: CDR3 protein, J gene, V gene.

ASRTAETQY TRBJ2-5 TRBV2
ASSITTASNEKLF TRBJ1-4 TRBV19
ASSLRSNWNEQF TRBJ2-1 TRBV7-3
ASKKDNQPQH TRBJ1-5 TRBV27
SVGRHTGELF TRBJ2-2 TRBV29-1
AISESTGGKTQY TRBJ2-5 TRBV10-3
ASSVGQQETQY TRBJ2-5 TRBV9
ASSPGWGLEKLF TRBJ1-4 TRBV9
ATADRGLNTGELF TRBJ2-2 TRBV19
AWSVNLEGYGGYT TRBJ1-2 TRBV30
ASRDKSYNEQF TRBJ2-1 TRBV2
ASSALLPAGVIDTQY TRBJ2-3 TRBV18
ASKPHSGSETGELF TRBJ2-2 TRBV5-4
ASSDGTGADTQY TRBJ2-3 TRBV6-4
ASIWAGATYNEQF TRBJ2-1 TRBV6-1
ASSDPSNQPQH TRBJ1-5 TRBV5-1
ASSLVGGWNYGYT TRBJ1-2 TRBV11-2
ASSLPGGETGELF TRBJ2-2 TRBV5-1
ASRTTGVVEAF TRBJ1-1 TRBV6-1
ASSTLPGNTGELF TRBJ2-2 TRBV5-6
ASNPGQKTGELF TRBJ2-2 TRBV25-1
ASSLEVNNEQF TRBJ2-1 TRBV5-1
ASSLRTDSNTDTQY TRBJ2-3 TRBV28
ASSVVGPYNEQF TRBJ2-1 TRBV7-2
ASSYSGGANIQY TRBJ2-4 TRBV6-5